The 12 T cell receptor beta chains below were found in one sample sequenced in a study of T cells in tumors after PD-1 blockade. Generated by immunoSEQ multiplex PCR, the TCRdb table keeps only in-frame clones and is missing some. The data contain 20,000 to 25,000 clones, more than 70% of them singletons. The sample here was PBMCs, taken before anti-PD-1 treatment. All receptors derive from a human donor with basal cell carcinoma.

This chain uses TRBV10-1 with TRBJ2-1; 7 bases fit TRBD2. This CDR3 spans 14 amino acids. CDR1 and CDR2 from the germline V gene are WNHNN and SYGVQD (reference sequence). J lost 8 bases, V lost 3 bases, and 7 bases had no gene match. CDR3: CASSDTRGGDEQFF. The CDR3 nucleotides are TGCGCCAGCAGTGATACCCGCGGGGGAGATGAGCAGTTCTTC.

The chain combines TRBV7-2 with TRBJ1-1; D is possibly TRBD1 (5 bases). Trimming removed 3 bases at V and 5 bases at J, with 19 bases between. The CDR3 is 16 residues long. CDR1 and CDR2 (germline): SGHTA, FQGNSA. The CDR3 here is CASSLLMGQGGTEAFF. The CDR3 nucleotides read TGTGCCAGCAGCTTGTTAATGGGGCAGGGAGGGACTGAAGCTTTCTTT.

The chain is built from TRBV5-1 and TRBJ1-2; D is possibly TRBD1 (5 bases). Trimming removed 0 bases from V and 6 bases from J, with 9 bases in between. Per the germline V gene, CDR1 is SGHRS and CDR2 is YFSETQ. The CDR3 contains 13 residues. Here the CDR3 reads CASSLEGRDGYTF. The CDR3 DNA is TGCGCCAGCAGCTTGGAGGGGAGAGATGGCTACACCTTC.

The chain employs TRBV7-6 and TRBJ2-3, with D tentatively TRBD2 (6 bases). V dropped 3 bases and J dropped 6 bases, with 16 bases sitting between them. CDR3 length equals 15 residues. Germline lookup yields CDR1 SGHVS and CDR2 FNYEAQ. This chain's CDR3 is CASSLGLPFRDTQYF. CDR3 in DNA: TGTGCCAGCAGCTTGGGACTCCCGTTCCGGGATACGCAGTATTTT.

This clone was observed a handful of times. The chain couples TRBV7-5 to TRBJ1-5. TRBV7-5 is noted as a pseudogene. This CDR3 spans 16 amino acids. CDR3 sequence: CVRSLLPRDGNQPQHF. As DNA, the CDR3 is TGTGTCAGAAGCTTATTACCCCGGGATGGAAATCAGCCCCAGCATTTT.

The rearrangement joins TRBV9 to TRBJ2-5; 9 bases match TRBD2. This CDR3 has 16 amino acids. The V segment lost 2 bases and the J segment 1 base; nucleotides outside the gene matches: 6. The germline V gene encodes CDR1 SGDLS and CDR2 YYNGEE. CDR3 residues: CASSVDSGGPQETQYF. The CDR3 coding sequence is TGTGCCAGCAGCGTCGATAGCGGGGGCCCCCAAGAGACCCAGTACTTC.

About this clone itself: Relative to the germline gene, one junction end is altered; a read error may explain this. V usage is TRBV4-2 and J usage is TRBJ2-5, with 7 positions matching TRBD1. This CDR3 comprises 15 residues. Germline V gives CDR1 LGHNA, CDR2 YNFKEQ. CDR3 sequence reads: CANSQDGQVQETQYF. DNA for the CDR3: TGTGCCAACAGCCAAGACGGACAGGTCCAAGAGACCCAGTACTTC.

The rearrangement joins TRBV6-5 to TRBJ1-6, with TRBD1 matching 8 bases. This CDR3 has 15 amino acids. Looked up from germline, CDR1 is MNHEY and CDR2 is SVGAGI. Trimming at V came to 0 bases and at J to 7 bases, leaving 2 bases not matched to a gene. CDR3 amino acids: CASSYSDRENSPLHF. The CDR3 DNA reads as TGTGCCAGCAGTTACTCGGACAGGGAGAATTCACCCCTCCACTTT.

This clone was seen just once. This chain joins TRBV6-5 and TRBJ1-1; a possible D gene is TRBD1 (5 bases). Germline assignment: CDR1 MNHEY and CDR2 SVGAGI. The CDR3 sequence is 14 residues long. Between the trimmed V and J ends, which lost 6 bases and 0 bases, there was a span of 11 bases. The chain's CDR3 is CASSGTDLNTEAFF. CDR3 nucleotides: TGTGCCAGCAGCGGGACGGACCTGAACACTGAAGCTTTCTTT.

The chain recombines TRBV28 with TRBJ1-4; D may be TRBD1 (5 bases). This CDR3 contains 16 residues. Trimming pared 7 bases from V and 0 bases from J, leaving 15 bases between. Germline values: CDR1 MDHEN, CDR2 SYDVKM. The CDR3 DNA reads as TGTGCCAGCAACACCCCGTCGGGGGCAACTAATGAAAAACTGTTTTTT. This translates into CASNTPSGATNEKLFF.

This sequence joins TRBV6-2 or TRBV6-3 and TRBJ2-3; possible D gene TRBD1, 6 bases. Germline lookup yields CDR1 MNHEY and CDR2 SVGEGT. The CDR3 extends over 20 amino acids. V was pared by 2 bases and J by 2 bases, with 26 bases between. The CDR3 region is CASSYPLRPGHPVDTDTQYF. The DNA of the CDR3 is TGTGCCAGCAGTTACCCCCTCCGCCCGGGACACCCAGTTGACACAGATACGCAGTATTTT.

This clone was picked up a small number of times. The chain recombines TRBV2 with TRBJ2-1, with 8 bases lining up with TRBD2. Trimming cost V 11 bases and J 0 bases; bases outside gene matches: 21. Germline V CDR1 and CDR2: SNHLY, FYNNEI. CDR3 length: 19 amino acids. The CDR3 reads CARCHGGARAGSSYNEQFF. DNA of the CDR3: TGTGCCCGCTGTCACGGGGGGGCGCGGGCGGGGAGCTCCTACAATGAGCAGTTCTTC.